The clone carrying this T cell receptor beta chain was picked up a small number of times. An equimolar mix of two oligonucleotides served as the beta constant-region primer for TRBC1 and TRBC2. TCRdb reanalysed the UMI-ligation and nested PCR reads using MiXCR and keeps one entry per CDR3 protein. The sample consists of around 160,000 distinct CDR3 sequences, more than 15% of them appearing once. The sample originates from a study of naive and memory T cell subsets. The clonotype comes from a human donor in good health. Sequencing input: naive CD4+ T cells from blood.

CDR3 nucleotides: TGCAGCGTTCAAACCCAACTCTCTGGAAACACCATATATTTT. It encodes CSVQTQLSGNTIYF. The V gene is TRBV29-1, the J gene TRBJ1-3; D is ambiguous. The CDR3 consists of 14 residues. V lost 5 bases and J 0 bases, leaving 11 bases between the germline ends. The germline V gene encodes CDR1 SQVTM and CDR2 ANQGSEA.